This note documents a single T cell receptor (beta chain) sequence. The sample is drawn from a study of T cells after yellow fever vaccination. The CDR3 loop spans 11 amino acids. The germline CDR1 and CDR2 sequences are SNHLY and FYNNEI. V trimming: 11 bases; J trimming: 6 bases; junction bases outside the gene matches: 0. TCRdb re-analysed the 5' RACE reads in MiXCR, keeping a single row per CDR3 protein. This sample has around 610,000 distinct CDR3 sequences, with less than 15% found just once. This material consisted of PBMCs, taken on the day of the yellow fever booster vaccination. This clonotype was obtained from a man aged 25-45 years who received the YFV17D yellow fever vaccine. The chain uses TRBV2 and TRBJ2-2, with 10 positions matching TRBD2. The DNA of the CDR3 is TGTGCCGGGACTAGCGCCGGGGAGCTGTTTTTT. Encoded protein: CAGTSAGELFF.